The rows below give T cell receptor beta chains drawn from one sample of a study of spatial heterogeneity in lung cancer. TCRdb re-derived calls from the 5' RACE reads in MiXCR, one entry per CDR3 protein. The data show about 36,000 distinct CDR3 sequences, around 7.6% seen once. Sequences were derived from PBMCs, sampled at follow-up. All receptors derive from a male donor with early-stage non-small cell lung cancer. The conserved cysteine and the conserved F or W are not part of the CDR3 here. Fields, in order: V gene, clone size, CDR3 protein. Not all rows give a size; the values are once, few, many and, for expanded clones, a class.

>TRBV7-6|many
ASSRDSGNTIY
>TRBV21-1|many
ASSKKLAGLKDEQF
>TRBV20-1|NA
SARRASGDTDTQY
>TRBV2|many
ASSEAPSYNEQF
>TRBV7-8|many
ASSEWPRPGNEQF
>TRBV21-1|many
ASSKKGLDSLAIQY
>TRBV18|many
ASSSGGGHYEQY
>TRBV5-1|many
ASSLVVAASYEQY
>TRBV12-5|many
ASGPPYEQF
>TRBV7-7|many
ASSPGGNTGELF
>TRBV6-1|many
ASSEGTGPYGYT
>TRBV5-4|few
ASSLENQETQY
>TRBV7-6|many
ASSLGARRGNTGELF
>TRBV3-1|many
ASSRDGSSGNTIY
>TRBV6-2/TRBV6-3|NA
ASSYIGGQF
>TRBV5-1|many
ASSESNEQF
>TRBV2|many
ASSTDNEQF
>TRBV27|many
ASSLAAQGAYEQY
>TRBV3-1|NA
ASSPRGPEDGYT
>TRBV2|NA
ASRLDRAFSEAF
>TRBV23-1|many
ASSQSNSSISYEQY
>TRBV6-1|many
ASSISSWDEQF
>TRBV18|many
ASSLSGGASATQY
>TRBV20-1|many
SAISGGNTYEQY
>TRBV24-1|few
ATSPGEYNEQF
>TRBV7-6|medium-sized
ASSPGQPDTDTQY
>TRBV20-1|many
SAPSRGALAKNIQY
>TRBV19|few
ASGVYNEQF
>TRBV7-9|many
ASTMGDTQY
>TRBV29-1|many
SVAGPAGYSYNEQF
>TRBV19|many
ASSITGSSYEQY
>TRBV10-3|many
AISANSNGGEGTQY
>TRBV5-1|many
ASSLGTPNEKLF
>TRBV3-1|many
ASSQDQAQKAYT
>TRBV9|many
ASSLEGLATDTQY
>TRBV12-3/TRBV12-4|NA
ASSNGTQNIQY
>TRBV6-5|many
ASSKTGEETQY
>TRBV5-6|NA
ASSFMLVGKKLF
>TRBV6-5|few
ASGRTIYNEQF
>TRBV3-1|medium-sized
ASSQDIPLGTGETDEQY
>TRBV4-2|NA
ASSQDPARNYGYT
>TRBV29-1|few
SVGGGELYGYT
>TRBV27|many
ASSFTGSYNEQF
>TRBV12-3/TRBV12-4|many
ASSRHQQGAGQY
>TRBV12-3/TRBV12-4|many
ASSAIEGSSYEQY
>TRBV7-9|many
ASSSSSTEAF
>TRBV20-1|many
SAREDRGDQPQH
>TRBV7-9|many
ASSFPGLNIQY
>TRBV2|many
ASSELGGGASYEQY
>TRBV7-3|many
ASSLSSGNEQF
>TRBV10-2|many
ASRGTTGSEAF
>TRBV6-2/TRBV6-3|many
ASTLRAGITYEQY
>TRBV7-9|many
ASSLLLAAYNEQF
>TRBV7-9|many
ASSKVGDGYT